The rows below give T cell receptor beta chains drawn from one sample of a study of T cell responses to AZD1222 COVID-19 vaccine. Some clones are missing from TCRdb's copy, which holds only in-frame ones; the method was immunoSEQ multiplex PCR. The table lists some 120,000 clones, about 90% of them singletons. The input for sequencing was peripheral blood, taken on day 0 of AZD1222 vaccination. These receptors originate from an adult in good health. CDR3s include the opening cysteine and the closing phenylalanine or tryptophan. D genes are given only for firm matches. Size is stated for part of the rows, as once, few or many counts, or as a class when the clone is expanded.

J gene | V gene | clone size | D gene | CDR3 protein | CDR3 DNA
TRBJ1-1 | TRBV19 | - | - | CASRKPGMNTEAFF | TGTGCCAGTAGAAAACCAGGCATGAACACTGAAGCTTTCTTT
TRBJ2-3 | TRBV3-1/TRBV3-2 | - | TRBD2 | CASSQGPTSGGHSTDTQYF | TGTGCCAGCAGCCAGGGACCGACTAGCGGGGGGCACTCCACAGATACGCAGTATTTT
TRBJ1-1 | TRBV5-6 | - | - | CASSLEERGAFF | TGTGCCAGCAGCTTGGAGGAAAGGGGCGCTTTCTTT
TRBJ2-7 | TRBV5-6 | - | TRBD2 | CASSFWTSAYEQYF | TGTGCCAGCAGCTTTTGGACTAGCGCGTACGAGCAGTACTTC
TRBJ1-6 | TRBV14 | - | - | CASSQVGTNSPLHF | TGTGCCAGCAGCCAAGTCGGTACCAATTCACCCCTCCACTTT
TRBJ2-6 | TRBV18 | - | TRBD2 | CASSPGLGLAGPTGANVLTF | TGTGCCAGCTCACCCGGCTTGGGACTAGCGGGACCAACCGGGGCCAACGTCCTGACTTTC
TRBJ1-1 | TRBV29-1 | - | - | CSVAGTSLQGAFF | TGCAGCGTGGCCGGGACGTCCCTTCAGGGAGCTTTCTTT
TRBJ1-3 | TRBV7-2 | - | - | CASSAAGGNTIYF | TGTGCCAGCAGCGCCGCAGGGGGAAACACCATATATTTT
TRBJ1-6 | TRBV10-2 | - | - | CASGTFLDSPLHF | TGCGCCAGCGGGACGTTTCTGGATTCACCCCTCCACTTT
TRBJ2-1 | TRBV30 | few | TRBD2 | CAWSVLASGSNEQFF | TGTGCCTGGAGTGTGTTGGCTAGCGGGAGCAATGAGCAGTTCTTC